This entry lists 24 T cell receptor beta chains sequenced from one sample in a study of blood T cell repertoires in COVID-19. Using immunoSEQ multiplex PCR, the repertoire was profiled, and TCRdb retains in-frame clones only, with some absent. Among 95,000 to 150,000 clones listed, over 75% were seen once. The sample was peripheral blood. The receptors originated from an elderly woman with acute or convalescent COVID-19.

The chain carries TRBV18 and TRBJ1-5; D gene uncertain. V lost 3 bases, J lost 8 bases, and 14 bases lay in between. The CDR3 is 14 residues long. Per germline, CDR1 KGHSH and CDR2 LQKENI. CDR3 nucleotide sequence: TGTGCCAGCTCACCTTACGCCAGGTCGGAGCCCCAGCATTTT. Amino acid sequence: CASSPYARSEPQHF.

This CDR3 reads CASSSSRGQPQHF. The CDR3 DNA sequence: TGTGCCAGCAGTTCTAGCAGGGGTCAGCCCCAGCATTTT. The chain recombines TRBV28 with TRBJ1-5, with D maybe TRBD1 (6 bases). The V and J ends lost 4 bases and 6 bases respectively, with 10 bases between them. Per germline, CDR1 MDHEN and CDR2 SYDVKM. The CDR3 is 13 residues long.

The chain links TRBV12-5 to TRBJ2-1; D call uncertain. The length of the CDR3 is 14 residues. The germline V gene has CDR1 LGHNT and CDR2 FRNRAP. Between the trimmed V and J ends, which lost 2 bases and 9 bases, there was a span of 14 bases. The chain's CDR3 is CASGLMVGRGEQFF. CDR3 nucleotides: TGTGCTAGTGGTTTGATGGTGGGCCGTGGTGAGCAGTTCTTC.

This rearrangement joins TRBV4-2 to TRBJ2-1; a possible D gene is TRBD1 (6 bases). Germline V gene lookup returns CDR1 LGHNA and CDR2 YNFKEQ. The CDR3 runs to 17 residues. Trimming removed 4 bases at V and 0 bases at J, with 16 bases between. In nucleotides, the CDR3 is TGTGCCAGCAGCCCGAACCCCAGGGGAATCTCCTACAATGAGCAGTTCTTC. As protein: CASSPNPRGISYNEQFF.

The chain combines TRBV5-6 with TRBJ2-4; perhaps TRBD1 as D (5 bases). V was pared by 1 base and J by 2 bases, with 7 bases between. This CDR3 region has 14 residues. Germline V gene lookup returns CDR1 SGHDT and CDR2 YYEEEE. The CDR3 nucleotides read TGTGCCAGCAGCTTGAAGGGGACCAAAAACATTCAGTACTTC. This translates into CASSLKGTKNIQYF.

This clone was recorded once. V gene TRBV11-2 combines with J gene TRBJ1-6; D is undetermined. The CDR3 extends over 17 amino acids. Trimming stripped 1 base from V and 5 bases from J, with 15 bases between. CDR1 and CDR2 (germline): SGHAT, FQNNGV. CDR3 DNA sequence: TGTGCCAGCAGCTTAGTGATGCGAGGTTCGAATAATTCACCCCTCCACTTT. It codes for CASSLVMRGSNNSPLHF.

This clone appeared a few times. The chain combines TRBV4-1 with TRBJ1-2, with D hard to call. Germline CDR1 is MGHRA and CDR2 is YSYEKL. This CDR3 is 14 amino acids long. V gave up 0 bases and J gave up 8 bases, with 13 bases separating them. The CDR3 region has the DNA TGCGCCAGCAGCCAAGAAAGGACTCTGGGAGGCTACACCTTC. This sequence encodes CASSQERTLGGYTF.

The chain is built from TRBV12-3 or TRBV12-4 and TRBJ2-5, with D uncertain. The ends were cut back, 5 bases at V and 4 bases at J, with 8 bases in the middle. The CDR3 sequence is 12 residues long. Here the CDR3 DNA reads TGTGCCAGCAGTCCCCTAAGAGAGACCCAGTACTTC. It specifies CASSPLRETQYF.

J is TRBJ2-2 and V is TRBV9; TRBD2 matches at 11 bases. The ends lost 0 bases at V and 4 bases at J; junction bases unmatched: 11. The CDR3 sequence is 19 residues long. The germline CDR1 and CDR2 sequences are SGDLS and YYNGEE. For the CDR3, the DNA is TGTGCCAGCAGCGTAGGGGTAGCGGGAGGGCCTGGATCCACCGGGGAGCTGTTTTTT. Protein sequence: CASSVGVAGGPGSTGELFF.

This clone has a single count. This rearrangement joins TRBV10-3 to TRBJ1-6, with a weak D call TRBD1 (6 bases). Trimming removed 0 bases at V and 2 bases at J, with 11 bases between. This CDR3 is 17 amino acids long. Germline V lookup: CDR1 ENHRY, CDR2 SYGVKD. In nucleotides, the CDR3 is TGTGCCATCAGTGAGTCAGCGGGGGGCACCTATAATTCACCCCTCCACTTT. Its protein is CAISESAGGTYNSPLHF.

The CDR3 nucleotides read TGCGCCAGCAGCCCGGACGGGACAGGTGCCCACACCGTCTATGGCTACACCTTC. The encoded protein is CASSPDGTGAHTVYGYTF. This chain joins TRBV4-1 and TRBJ1-2; the match to TRBD1 covers 8 bases. CDR3 length: 18 amino acids. Germline lookup yields CDR1 MGHRA and CDR2 YSYEKL. V lost 4 bases and J lost 4; bases outside the gene matches: 17.

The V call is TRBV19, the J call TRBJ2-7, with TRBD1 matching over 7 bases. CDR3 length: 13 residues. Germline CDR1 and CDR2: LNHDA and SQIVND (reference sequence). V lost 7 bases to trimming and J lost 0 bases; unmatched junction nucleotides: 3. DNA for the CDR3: TGTGCCAGTACCCGGACAGGCTCCTACGAGCAGTACTTC. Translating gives CASTRTGSYEQYF.

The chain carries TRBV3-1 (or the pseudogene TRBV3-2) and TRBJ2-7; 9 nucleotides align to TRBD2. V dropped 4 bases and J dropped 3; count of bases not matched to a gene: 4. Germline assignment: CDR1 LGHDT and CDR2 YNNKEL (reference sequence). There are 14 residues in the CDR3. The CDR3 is CASSRGGRGYEQYF. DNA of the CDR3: TGTGCCAGCAGCCGTGGCGGGAGGGGCTACGAGCAGTACTTC.

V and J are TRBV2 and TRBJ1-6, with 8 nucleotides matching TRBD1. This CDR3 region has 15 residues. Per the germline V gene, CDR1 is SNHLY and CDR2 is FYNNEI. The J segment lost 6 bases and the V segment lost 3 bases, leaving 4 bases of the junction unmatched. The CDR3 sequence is CASSERQGSNSPLHF. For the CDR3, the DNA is TGTGCCAGCAGTGAGAGACAGGGGAGTAATTCACCCCTCCACTTT.

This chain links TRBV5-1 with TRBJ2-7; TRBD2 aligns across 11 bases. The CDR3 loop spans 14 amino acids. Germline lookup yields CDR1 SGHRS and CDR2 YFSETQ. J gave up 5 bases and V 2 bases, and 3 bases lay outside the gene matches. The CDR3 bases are TGCGCCAGCAGCTTTACTAGCGGGGGACACGAGCAGTACTTC. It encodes CASSFTSGGHEQYF.

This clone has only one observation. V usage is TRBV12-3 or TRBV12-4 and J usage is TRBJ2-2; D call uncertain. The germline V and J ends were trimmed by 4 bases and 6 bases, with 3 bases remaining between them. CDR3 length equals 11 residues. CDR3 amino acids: CASSSSGELFF. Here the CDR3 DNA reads TGTGCCAGCAGTTCATCCGGGGAGCTGTTTTTT.

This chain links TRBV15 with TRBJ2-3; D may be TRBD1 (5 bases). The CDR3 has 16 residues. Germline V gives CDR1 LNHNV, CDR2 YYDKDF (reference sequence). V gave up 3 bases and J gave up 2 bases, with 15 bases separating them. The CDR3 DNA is TGTGCCACCAGCAGCGGCCCTAGACAGTACACAGATACGCAGTATTTT. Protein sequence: CATSSGPRQYTDTQYF.

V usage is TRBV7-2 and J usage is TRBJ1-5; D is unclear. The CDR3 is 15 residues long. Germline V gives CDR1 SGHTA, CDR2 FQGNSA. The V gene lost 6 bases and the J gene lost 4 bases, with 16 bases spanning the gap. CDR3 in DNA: TGTGCCAGCAGATCGAGCGCCGCAGTTAATCAGCCCCAGCATTTT. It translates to CASRSSAAVNQPQHF.

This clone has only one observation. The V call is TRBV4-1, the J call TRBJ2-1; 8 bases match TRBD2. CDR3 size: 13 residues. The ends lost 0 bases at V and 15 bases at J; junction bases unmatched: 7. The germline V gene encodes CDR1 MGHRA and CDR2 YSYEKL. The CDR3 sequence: CASSQDMGTRTFF. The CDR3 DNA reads TGCGCCAGCAGCCAAGATATGGGGACTAGAACGTTCTTC.

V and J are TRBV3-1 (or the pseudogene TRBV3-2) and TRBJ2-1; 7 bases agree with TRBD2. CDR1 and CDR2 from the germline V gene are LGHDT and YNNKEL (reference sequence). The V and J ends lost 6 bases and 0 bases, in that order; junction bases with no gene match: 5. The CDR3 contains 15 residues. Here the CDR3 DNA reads TGTGCCAGCAGAGACGGGGGGATCTCCTACAATGAGCAGTTCTTC. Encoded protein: CASRDGGISYNEQFF.

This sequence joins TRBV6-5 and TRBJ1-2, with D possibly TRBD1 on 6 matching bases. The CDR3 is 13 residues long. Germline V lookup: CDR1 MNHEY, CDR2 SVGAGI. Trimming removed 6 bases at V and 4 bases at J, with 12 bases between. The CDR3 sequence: CASRPGEIYGYTF. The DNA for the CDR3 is TGTGCCAGCAGGCCAGGGGAGATCTATGGCTACACCTTC.

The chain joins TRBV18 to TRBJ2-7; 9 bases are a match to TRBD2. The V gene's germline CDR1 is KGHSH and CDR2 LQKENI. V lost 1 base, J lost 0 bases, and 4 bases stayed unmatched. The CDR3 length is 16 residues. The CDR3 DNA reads TGTGCCAGCTCACCACGGGCTAGCGGGGTCTCCTACGAGCAGTACTTC. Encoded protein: CASSPRASGVSYEQYF.

Here the CDR3 reads CASSQAVQGASYEQFF. CDR3 nucleotide sequence: TGCGCCAGCAGCCAAGCAGTACAGGGGGCGTCTTATGAGCAGTTCTTC. V and J are TRBV4-3 and TRBJ2-1, with 9 bases identical to TRBD1. Trimming cost V 1 base and J 8 bases; bases outside gene matches: 9. This CDR3 region has 16 residues. Germline values: CDR1 LGHNA, CDR2 YSLEER.

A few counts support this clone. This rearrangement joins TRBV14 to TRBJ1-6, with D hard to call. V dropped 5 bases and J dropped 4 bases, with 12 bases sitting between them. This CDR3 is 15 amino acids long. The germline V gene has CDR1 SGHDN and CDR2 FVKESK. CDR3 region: CASSGVAAYNSPLHF. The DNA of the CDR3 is TGTGCCAGCAGCGGAGTGGCAGCGTATAATTCACCCCTCCACTTT.